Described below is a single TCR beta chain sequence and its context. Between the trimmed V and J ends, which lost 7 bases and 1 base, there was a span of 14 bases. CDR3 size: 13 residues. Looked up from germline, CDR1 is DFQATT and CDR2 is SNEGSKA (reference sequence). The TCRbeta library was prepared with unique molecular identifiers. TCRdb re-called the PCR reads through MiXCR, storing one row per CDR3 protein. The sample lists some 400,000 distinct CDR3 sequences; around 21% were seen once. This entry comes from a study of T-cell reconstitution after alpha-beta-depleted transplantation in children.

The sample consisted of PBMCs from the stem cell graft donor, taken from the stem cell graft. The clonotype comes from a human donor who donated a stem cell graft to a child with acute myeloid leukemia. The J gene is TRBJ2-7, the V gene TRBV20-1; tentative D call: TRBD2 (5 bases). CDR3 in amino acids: CSVDPRTSYEQYF. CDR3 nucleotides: TGCAGTGTAGACCCCAGGACTTCCTACGAGCAGTACTTC.